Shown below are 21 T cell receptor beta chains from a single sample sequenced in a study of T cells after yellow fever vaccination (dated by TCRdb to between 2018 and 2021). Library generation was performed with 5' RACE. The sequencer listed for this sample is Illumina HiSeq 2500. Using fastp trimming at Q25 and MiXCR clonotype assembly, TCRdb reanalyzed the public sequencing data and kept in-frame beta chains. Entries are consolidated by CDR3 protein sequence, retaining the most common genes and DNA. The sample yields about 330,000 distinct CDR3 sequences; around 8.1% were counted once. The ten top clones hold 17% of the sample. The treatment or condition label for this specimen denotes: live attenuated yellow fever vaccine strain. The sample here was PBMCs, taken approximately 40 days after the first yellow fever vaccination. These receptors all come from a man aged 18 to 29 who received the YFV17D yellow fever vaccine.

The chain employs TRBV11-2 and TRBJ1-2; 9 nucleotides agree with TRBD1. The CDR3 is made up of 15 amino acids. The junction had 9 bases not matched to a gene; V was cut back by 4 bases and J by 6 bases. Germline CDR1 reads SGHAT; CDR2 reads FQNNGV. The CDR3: CASSSTRDRADGYTF. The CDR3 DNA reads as TGTGCCAGCAGCTCCACCCGGGACAGGGCGGATGGCTACACCTTC.

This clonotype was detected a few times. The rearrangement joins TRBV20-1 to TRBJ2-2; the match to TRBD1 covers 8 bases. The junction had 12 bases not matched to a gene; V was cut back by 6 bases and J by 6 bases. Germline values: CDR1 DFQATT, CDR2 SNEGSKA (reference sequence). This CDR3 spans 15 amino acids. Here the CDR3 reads CSAARTGFMAGELFF. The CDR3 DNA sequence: TGCAGTGCAGCTCGGACAGGGTTCATGGCCGGGGAGCTGTTTTTT.

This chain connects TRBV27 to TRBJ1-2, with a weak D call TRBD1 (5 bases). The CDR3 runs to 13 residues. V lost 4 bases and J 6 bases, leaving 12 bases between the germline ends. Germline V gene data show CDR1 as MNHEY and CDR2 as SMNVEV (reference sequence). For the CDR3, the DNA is TGTGCCAGCAGTTCAGGATGGGGGGATGGCTACACCTTC. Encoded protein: CASSSGWGDGYTF.

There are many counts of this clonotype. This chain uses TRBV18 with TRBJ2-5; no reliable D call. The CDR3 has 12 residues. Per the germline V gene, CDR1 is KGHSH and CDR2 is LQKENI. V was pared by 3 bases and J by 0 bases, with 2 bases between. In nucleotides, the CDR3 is TGTGCCAGCTCACCCAACCAAGAGACCCAGTACTTC. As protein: CASSPNQETQYF.

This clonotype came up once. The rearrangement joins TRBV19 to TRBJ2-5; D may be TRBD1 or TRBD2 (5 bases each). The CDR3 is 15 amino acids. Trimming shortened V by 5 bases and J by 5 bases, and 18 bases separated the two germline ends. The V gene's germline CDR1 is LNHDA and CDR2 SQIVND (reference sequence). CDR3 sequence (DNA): TGTGCCAGTAGTGGGACGGGACGGCCCCGGGAGACCCAGTACTTC. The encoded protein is CASSGTGRPRETQYF.

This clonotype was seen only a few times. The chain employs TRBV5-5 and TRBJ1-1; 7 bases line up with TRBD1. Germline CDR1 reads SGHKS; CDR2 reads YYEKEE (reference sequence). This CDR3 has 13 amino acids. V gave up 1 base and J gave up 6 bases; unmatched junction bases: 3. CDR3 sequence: CASSLKGTAEAFF. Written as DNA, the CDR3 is TGTGCCAGCAGCTTGAAGGGGACAGCTGAAGCTTTCTTT.

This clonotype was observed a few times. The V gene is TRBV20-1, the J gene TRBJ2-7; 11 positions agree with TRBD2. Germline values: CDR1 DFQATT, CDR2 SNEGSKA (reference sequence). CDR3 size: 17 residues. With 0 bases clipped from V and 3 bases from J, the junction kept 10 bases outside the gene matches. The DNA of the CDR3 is TGCAGTGCTAGAGATTCGTTGGGGACTAGCGGCAACTACGAGCAGTACTTC. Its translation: CSARDSLGTSGNYEQYF.

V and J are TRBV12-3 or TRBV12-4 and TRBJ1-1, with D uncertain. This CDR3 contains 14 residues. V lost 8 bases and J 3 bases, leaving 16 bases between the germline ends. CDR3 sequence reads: CASAPGVYDTEAFF. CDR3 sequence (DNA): TGTGCCAGCGCACCTGGGGTCTACGACACTGAAGCTTTCTTT.

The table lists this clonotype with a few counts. The CDR3 here is CASWTGGNEQFF. CDR3 DNA sequence: TGTGCCAGCTGGACAGGGGGCAATGAGCAGTTCTTC. V gene TRBV6-5 combines with J gene TRBJ2-1; 10 bases line up with TRBD1. The CDR3 has 12 residues. The V and J ends lost 8 bases and 6 bases, in that order; junction bases with no gene match: 1. From germline, CDR1 is MNHEY and CDR2 SVGAGI.

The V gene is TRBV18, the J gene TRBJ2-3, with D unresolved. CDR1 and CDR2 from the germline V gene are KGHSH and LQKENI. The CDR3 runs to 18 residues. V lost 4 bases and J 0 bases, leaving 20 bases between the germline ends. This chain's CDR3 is CASSRQDVVIPSTDTQYF. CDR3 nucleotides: TGTGCCAGCTCACGTCAGGACGTCGTAATCCCTAGCACAGATACGCAGTATTTT.

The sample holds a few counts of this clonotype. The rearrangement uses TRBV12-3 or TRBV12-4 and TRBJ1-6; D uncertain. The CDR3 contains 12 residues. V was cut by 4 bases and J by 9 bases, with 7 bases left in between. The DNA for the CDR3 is TGTGCCAGCAGTTCGGGTCCTTCACCCCTCCACTTT. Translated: CASSSGPSPLHF.

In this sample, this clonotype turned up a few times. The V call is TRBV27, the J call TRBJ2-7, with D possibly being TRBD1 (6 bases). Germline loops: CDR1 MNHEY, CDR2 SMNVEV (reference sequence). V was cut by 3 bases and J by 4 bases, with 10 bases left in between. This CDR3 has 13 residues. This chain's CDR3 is CASSLLQGYEQYV. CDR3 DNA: TGTGCCAGCAGTTTGTTACAGGGTTACGAGCAGTACGTC.

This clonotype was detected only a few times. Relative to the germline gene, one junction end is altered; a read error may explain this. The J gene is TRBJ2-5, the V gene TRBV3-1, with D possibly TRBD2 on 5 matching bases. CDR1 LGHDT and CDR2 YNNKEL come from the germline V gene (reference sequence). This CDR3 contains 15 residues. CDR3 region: CASSHAPGNQEPQYF. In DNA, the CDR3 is TGTGCCAGCAGCCACGCCCCGGGGAACCAAGAGCCCCAGTACTTC.

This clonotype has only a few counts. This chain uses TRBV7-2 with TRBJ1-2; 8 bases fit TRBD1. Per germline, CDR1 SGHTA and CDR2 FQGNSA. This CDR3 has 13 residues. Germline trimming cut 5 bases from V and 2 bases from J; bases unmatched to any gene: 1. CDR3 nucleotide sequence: TGTGCCAGCAGCGGGGACAGGAACTATGGCTACACCTTC. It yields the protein CASSGDRNYGYTF.

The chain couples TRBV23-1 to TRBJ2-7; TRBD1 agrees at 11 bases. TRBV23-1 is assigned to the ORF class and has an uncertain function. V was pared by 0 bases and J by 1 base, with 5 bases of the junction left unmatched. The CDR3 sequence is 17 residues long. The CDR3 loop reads CASSQSNRDRGSYEQYF. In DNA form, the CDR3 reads TGCGCCAGCAGTCAATCGAACCGGGACAGGGGGTCCTACGAGCAGTACTTC.

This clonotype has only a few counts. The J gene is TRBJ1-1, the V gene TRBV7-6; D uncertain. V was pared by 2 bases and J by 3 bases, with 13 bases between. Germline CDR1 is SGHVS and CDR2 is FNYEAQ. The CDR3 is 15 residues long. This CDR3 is CASSLTQDQDTEAFF. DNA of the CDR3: TGTGCCAGCAGCTTAACTCAGGACCAGGACACTGAAGCTTTCTTT.

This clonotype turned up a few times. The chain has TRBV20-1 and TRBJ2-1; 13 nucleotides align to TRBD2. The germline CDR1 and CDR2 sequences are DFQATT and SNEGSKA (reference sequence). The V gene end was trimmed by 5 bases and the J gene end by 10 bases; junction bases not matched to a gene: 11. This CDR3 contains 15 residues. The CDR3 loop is CSAGLRLAGGGEQFF. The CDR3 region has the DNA TGCAGTGCTGGATTAAGACTAGCGGGGGGCGGGGAGCAGTTCTTC.

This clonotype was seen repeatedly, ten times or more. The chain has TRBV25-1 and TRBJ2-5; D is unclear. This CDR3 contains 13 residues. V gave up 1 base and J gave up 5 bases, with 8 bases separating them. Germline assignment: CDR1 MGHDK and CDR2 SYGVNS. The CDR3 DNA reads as TGTGCCAGCAGTGAATTGGTTACGGAGACCCAGTACTTC. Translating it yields CASSELVTETQYF.

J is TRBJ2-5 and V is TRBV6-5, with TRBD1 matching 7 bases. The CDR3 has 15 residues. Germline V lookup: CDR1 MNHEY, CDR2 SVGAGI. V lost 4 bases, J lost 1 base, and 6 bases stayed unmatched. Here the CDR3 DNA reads TGTGCCAGCAGTTCTTATCGGACAGGCCAAGAGACCCAGTACTTC. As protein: CASSSYRTGQETQYF.

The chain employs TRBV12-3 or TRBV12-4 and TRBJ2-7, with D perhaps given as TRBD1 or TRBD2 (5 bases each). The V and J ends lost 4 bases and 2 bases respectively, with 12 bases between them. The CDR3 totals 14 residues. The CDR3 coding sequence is TGTGCCAGCAGTTCTTTACTGGGACCCTACGAGCAGTACTTC. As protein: CASSSLLGPYEQYF.

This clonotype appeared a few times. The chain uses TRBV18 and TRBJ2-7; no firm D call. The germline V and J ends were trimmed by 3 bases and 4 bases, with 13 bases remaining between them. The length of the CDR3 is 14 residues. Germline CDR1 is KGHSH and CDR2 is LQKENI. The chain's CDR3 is CASSPDLLKYEQYF. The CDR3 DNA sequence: TGTGCCAGCTCACCGGATCTTTTAAAATACGAGCAGTACTTC.